Shown below are 5 T cell receptor beta chains from a single sample sequenced in a study of blood T cell repertoires in COVID-19. Repertoires were generated with immunoSEQ multiplex PCR, while TCRdb's copy carries only in-frame clones and drops some. This sample has under 250,000 clones; 75% to 90% occur once, and the top ten carry 3.5%. Sequencing was done on a sample of PBMCs or T cells enriched from blood (not recorded which). These receptor sequences come from a woman between 18 and 29 years old in a cohort exposed to, infected with or recovered from COVID-19 (not recorded which).

V is TRBV14 and J is TRBJ2-1, with 12 bases that match TRBD2. V lost 3 bases, J lost 5 bases, and 2 bases stayed unmatched. Germline-derived CDR1 and CDR2 are SGHDN and FVKESK. CDR3 length: 15 residues. CDR3 bases: TGTGCCAGCAGCCAGCTAGCGGGAGGGGACAATGAGCAGTTCTTC. Translating it yields CASSQLAGGDNEQFF.

This clone was detected only once. The CDR3 loop is CASSLGGASTDTQYF. CDR3 DNA sequence: TGTGCCAGCAGCTTAGGGGGGGCTAGCACAGATACGCAGTATTTT. The chain joins TRBV7-3 to TRBJ2-3; tentatively, D is TRBD2 (7 bases). The CDR3 runs to 15 residues. The germline gives CDR1 SGHTA, CDR2 FQGTGA. Trimming cost V 2 bases and J 0 bases, with 9 bases left between them.

V and J are TRBV4-1 and TRBJ2-3; 11 bases match TRBD2. In germline, CDR1 is MGHRA, CDR2 YSYEKL. The CDR3 has 15 residues. Trimming cost V 11 bases and J 1 base; bases outside gene matches: 8. The CDR3 nucleotides are TGCGCCGGTAGCGGGGGGGCCGGGGGCACAGATACGCAGTATTTT. Protein: CAGSGGAGGTDTQYF.

The rearrangement joins TRBV19 to TRBJ2-5, with TRBD2 matching 7 bases. With 3 bases clipped from V and 1 base from J, the junction kept 5 bases outside the gene matches. The CDR3 sequence is 15 residues long. The germline V gene encodes CDR1 LNHDA and CDR2 SQIVND (reference sequence). The CDR3 nucleotides are TGTGCCAGTAGTATTGGAGCGGGGCCCCAAGAGACCCAGTACTTC. Amino acid sequence: CASSIGAGPQETQYF. Looking up the rest from reference TRBV19 and TRBJ2-5 gives the full variable domain: DGGITQSPKYLFRKEGQNVTLSCEQNLNHDAMYWYRQDPGQGLRLIYYSQIVNDFQKGDIAEGYSVSREKKESFPLTVTSAQKNPTAFYLCASSIGAGPQETQYFGPGTRLLVL.

The V and J genes are TRBV2 and TRBJ1-5, with TRBD1 matching over 7 bases. V dropped 5 bases and J dropped 2; count of bases not matched to a gene: 6. Germline values: CDR1 SNHLY, CDR2 FYNNEI. The CDR3 contains 15 residues. The CDR3 loop reads CASSRTGVGNQPQHF. The CDR3, as DNA: TGTGCCAGCAGTCGTACAGGGGTCGGCAATCAGCCCCAGCATTTT.